Below, 16 T cell receptor beta chains from the same sample are listed, as sequenced in a study of blood T cell repertoires in COVID-19 (TCRdb year 2020). Libraries were made using the immunoSEQ multiplex PCR assay. In TCRdb, the immuneACCESS table is reduced to in-frame sequences with V and J assigned. These tables do not hold every clone; where another copy was compared, an unresolved V gene accounts for under half, and the others remain unexplained. The sample table lists under 110,000 clones, roughly four fifths of them with a count of one. Under 8% of the sample comes from the top ten. The specimen was peripheral blood. The receptors originated from a man older than 75 with COVID-19, enrolled during active disease.

V is TRBV5-1 and J is TRBJ2-5, with no clear D. The CDR3 length is 14 residues. Deletions cut 1 base from V and 1 base from J, with 8 bases between. Germline CDR1 is SGHRS and CDR2 is YFSETQ. The chain's CDR3 is CASSLYSIQETQYF. The CDR3 DNA follows: TGCGCCAGCAGCTTGTACTCTATCCAAGAGACCCAGTACTTC.

The chain carries TRBV11-1 and TRBJ2-2, with 7 bases that match TRBD2. The CDR3 has 16 amino acids. The ends lost 2 bases at V and 5 bases at J; junction bases unmatched: 8. The germline CDR1 and CDR2 sequences are SGHAT and FQDESV (reference sequence). The CDR3 here is CASSLPSGRGTGELFF. The CDR3 DNA is TGTGCCAGCAGCTTACCCTCAGGGCGGGGGACCGGGGAGCTGTTTTTT.

The chain joins TRBV6-5 to TRBJ1-1; possible D gene TRBD1, 6 bases. The CDR3 is made up of 13 amino acids. The V gene's germline CDR1 is MNHEY and CDR2 SVGAGI. V lost 5 bases and J 0 bases, leaving 7 bases between the germline ends. The CDR3 bases are TGTGCCAGCAGTAGGACAGTGAACACTGAAGCTTTCTTT. Amino acid sequence: CASSRTVNTEAFF.

This clone was counted only a few times. This chain uses TRBV4-2 with TRBJ1-5; D uncertain. Germline V gene data show CDR1 as LGHNA and CDR2 as YNFKEQ. Deletions cut 0 bases from V and 2 bases from J, with 11 bases between. The CDR3 extends over 16 amino acids. CDR3 residues: CASSQDNVRGNQPQHF. The DNA of the CDR3 is TGTGCCAGCAGCCAAGATAATGTCCGGGGCAATCAGCCCCAGCATTTT.

The CDR3 DNA follows: TGTGCCTGGAGACCTACCCGGGACAGGCGCACAGATACGCAGTATTTT. It yields the protein CAWRPTRDRRTDTQYF. This sequence joins TRBV30 and TRBJ2-3; TRBD1 matches at 8 bases. CDR1 is GTSNPN and CDR2 is SVGIG in the germline V gene (reference sequence). J lost 1 base, V lost 3 bases, and 9 bases had no gene match. The CDR3 sequence is 16 residues long.

The chain is built from TRBV25-1 and TRBJ2-1, with D possibly TRBD2 on 5 matching bases. Germline V lookup: CDR1 MGHDK, CDR2 SYGVNS. The V and J ends lost 3 bases and 3 bases respectively, with 15 bases between them. The length of the CDR3 is 16 residues. The CDR3 region has the DNA TGTGCCAGCAGTGATGATCGAGCGGAGATCTACAATGAGCAGTTCTTC. Amino acids: CASSDDRAEIYNEQFF.

V usage is TRBV21-1 and J usage is TRBJ2-2; the DNA was not compared with TRBD2, the D call given in the table. TRBV21-1 is a pseudogene. The CDR3 loop spans 13 amino acids. The CDR3 loop is CASSIGDTGELFF. The CDR3 DNA sequence: TGTGCCAGCAGCATTGGAGACACCGGGGAGCTGTTTTTT.

This clone was recorded a few times. The chain recombines TRBV18 with TRBJ1-1, with D perhaps matching TRBD1 (5 bases). The V and J ends lost 3 bases and 5 bases respectively, with 13 bases between them. Per the germline V gene, CDR1 is KGHSH and CDR2 is LQKENI. CDR3 length: 14 amino acids. As DNA, the CDR3 is TGTGCCAGCTCACCCCAACCAGGGATGACTGAAGCTTTCTTT. It encodes CASSPQPGMTEAFF.

The chain joins TRBV19 to TRBJ2-1; TRBD1 is a possible D gene (6 bases). The ends were cut back, 5 bases at V and 0 bases at J, with 14 bases in the middle. The CDR3 covers 16 residues. Germline V gives CDR1 LNHDA, CDR2 SQIVND (reference sequence). CDR3 coding DNA: TGTGCCAGTAGTCTCCGACAGGCTAGCTCCTACAATGAGCAGTTCTTC. Translating it yields CASSLRQASSYNEQFF. The full variable domain, completed using reference TRBV19 and TRBJ2-1, is DGGITQSPKYLFRKEGQNVTLSCEQNLNHDAMYWYRQDPGQGLRLIYYSQIVNDFQKGDIAEGYSVSREKKESFPLTVTSAQKNPTAFYLCASSLRQASSYNEQFFGPGTRLTVL.

Only one count was recorded for this clone. The V call is TRBV3-1 (or the pseudogene TRBV3-2), the J call TRBJ2-7; TRBD2 is a possible D gene (5 bases). The CDR3 sequence is 13 residues long. Trimming took off 11 bases at V and 2 bases at J, with 16 bases between the two ends. Germline CDR1 and CDR2: LGHDT and YNNKEL (reference sequence). The CDR3 region is CASSHGTAYEQYF. In nucleotides, the CDR3 is TGTGCCTCTAGCCACGGCACAGCCTACGAGCAGTACTTC.

This sequence joins TRBV13 and TRBJ2-7; 9 nucleotides align to TRBD2. The CDR3 totals 14 residues. Germline lookup yields CDR1 PRHDT and CDR2 FYEKMQ (reference sequence). The trim removed 5 bases at V and 3 bases at J, leaving 5 bases unmatched. The CDR3 coding sequence is TGTGCCAGCAGCCATAGCGGGAGCGACTACGAGCAGTACTTC. It translates to CASSHSGSDYEQYF.

The chain is built from TRBV18 and TRBJ2-3, with TRBD2 identical over 7 bases. Germline V gene lookup returns CDR1 KGHSH and CDR2 LQKENI. V lost 11 bases, J lost 0 bases, and 2 bases stayed unmatched. The CDR3 is 12 amino acids. The CDR3 loop is CAGGGSTDTQYF. The DNA for the CDR3 is TGTGCCGGCGGGGGTAGCACAGATACGCAGTATTTT. The entire variable domain, with the rest obtained from reference TRBV18 and TRBJ2-3, is as follows: NAGVMQNPRHLVRRRGQEARLRCSPMKGHSHVYWYRQLPEEGLKFMVYLQKENIIDESGMPKERFSAEFPKEGPSILRIQQVVRGDSAAYFCAGGGSTDTQYFGPGTRLTVL.

This sequence joins TRBV7-3 and TRBJ2-1; 7 bases align to TRBD2. Germline CDR1 SGHTA, CDR2 FQGTGA. V shed 3 bases, J shed 0 bases, and the junction held 5 bases outside the gene matches. The CDR3 has 16 amino acids. The CDR3 is CASSLRQRGSYNEQFF. DNA of the CDR3: TGTGCCAGCAGCTTGCGCCAGCGGGGCTCCTACAATGAGCAGTTCTTC. The entire variable domain, with the rest obtained from reference TRBV7-3 and TRBJ2-1, is as follows: GAGVSQTPSNKVTEKGKYVELRCDPISGHTALYWYRQSLGQGPEFLIYFQGTGAADDSGLPNDRFFAVRPEGSVSTLKIQRTERGDSAVYLCASSLRQRGSYNEQFFGPGTRLTVL.

V and J are TRBV4-2 and TRBJ1-2; D is ambiguous. This CDR3 comprises 15 residues. The germline V gene has CDR1 LGHNA and CDR2 YNFKEQ. The germline V and J ends were trimmed by 3 bases and 0 bases, with 11 bases remaining between them. CDR3 in amino acids: CASSQLAVANYGYTF. In nucleotides, the CDR3 is TGTGCCAGCAGCCAGCTCGCGGTCGCTAACTATGGCTACACCTTC.

This clone was seen once. This chain links TRBV24-1 with TRBJ2-7, with 8 bases aligning to TRBD1. V dropped 7 bases and J dropped 5; count of bases not matched to a gene: 6. The CDR3 totals 13 residues. Germline CDR1 and CDR2: KGHDR and SFDVKD. In DNA form, the CDR3 reads TGTGCCACCAGCCGGACAGGGTCCCACGAGCAGTACTTC. It translates to CATSRTGSHEQYF.

Comment on this clone: This CDR3 is also generated by other DNA sequences in the sample. This rearrangement joins TRBV7-9 to TRBJ2-7; 7 positions match TRBD1. The junction had 4 bases not matched to a gene; V was cut back by 5 bases and J by 0 bases. Germline V gene data show CDR1 as SEHNR and CDR2 as FQNEAQ (reference sequence). The CDR3 contains 14 residues. For the CDR3, the DNA is TGTGCCAGCAGCCCGGACAGGAGCTCCTACGAGCAGTACTTC. Amino acids: CASSPDRSSYEQYF.